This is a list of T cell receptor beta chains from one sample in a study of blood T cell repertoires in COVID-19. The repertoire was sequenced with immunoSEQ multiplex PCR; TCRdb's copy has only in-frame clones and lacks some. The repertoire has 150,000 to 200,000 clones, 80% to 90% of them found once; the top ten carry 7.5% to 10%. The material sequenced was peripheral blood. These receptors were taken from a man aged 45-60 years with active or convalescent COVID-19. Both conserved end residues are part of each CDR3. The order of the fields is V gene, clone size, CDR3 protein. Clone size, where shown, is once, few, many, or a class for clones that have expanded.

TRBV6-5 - CASSQGLSSGELFF
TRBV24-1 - CATSDGASSGNTIYF
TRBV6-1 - CASSAGDRVYAGGNQPQHF
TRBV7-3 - CASSSRTSGGGNEQFF
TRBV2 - CASDRDRAHGYTF
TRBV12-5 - CASGFQGEQFF
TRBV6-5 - CASSFLQIATNEQFF
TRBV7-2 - CASSFWTGRGETQYF
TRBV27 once CASREVQGSSYNSPLHF
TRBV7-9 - CASSLRGQGLEKLFF
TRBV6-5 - CASSTQTSWTGELFF
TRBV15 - CATSRPRGGDTQYF
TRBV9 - CASSVDTFSGNTIYF
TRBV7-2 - CASSTTETYEQYF
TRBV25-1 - CTSSESAGRDEQFF
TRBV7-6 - CASSPGPGGNEQFF